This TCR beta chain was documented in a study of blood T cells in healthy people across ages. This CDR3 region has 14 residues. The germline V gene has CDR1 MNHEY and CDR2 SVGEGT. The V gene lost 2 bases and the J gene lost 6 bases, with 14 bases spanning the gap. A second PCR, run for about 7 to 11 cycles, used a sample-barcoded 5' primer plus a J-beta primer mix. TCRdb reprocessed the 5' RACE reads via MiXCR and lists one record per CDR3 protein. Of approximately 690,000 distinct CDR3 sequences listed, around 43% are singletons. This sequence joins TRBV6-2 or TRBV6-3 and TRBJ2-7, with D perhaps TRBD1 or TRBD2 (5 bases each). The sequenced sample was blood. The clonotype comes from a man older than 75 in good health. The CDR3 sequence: CASSYGGITAEQYF. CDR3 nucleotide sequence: TGTGCCAGCAGTTACGGGGGAATAACCGCCGAGCAGTACTTC.